Listed below are T cell receptor beta chains from one sample, sequenced in a study of T cell clones after liver transplantation. The method was immunoSEQ multiplex PCR; TCRdb's version includes in-frame clones alone and lacks a portion of them. Here the sample spans tens of thousands of clones, just under 95% being singletons. Sequencing used CD8+ T cells from blood, obtained 12 months after liver transplant. These receptors were collected from a human patient who received a liver transplant. Among the T cells, some may be from the graft donor. Each CDR3 is given with its conserved first and last residue. The order of the fields is clone size, V gene, D gene, J gene, CDR3 DNA, CDR3 protein. The D gene is left open where the match is weak. Part of the rows lack a size; the others show once, few, many or a class for expanded clones.

-	TRBV28	-	TRBJ2-7	TGTGCCAGCAGTTTTGACAGCTACGAGCAGTACTTC	CASSFDSYEQYF
-	TRBV27	-	TRBJ2-7	TGTGCCACCTCCCCAGCGCGGTCCTACGAGCAGTACTTC	CATSPARSYEQYF
-	TRBV2	-	TRBJ2-4	TGTGCCAGCCGCGGACGGACCTCTAACTTC	CASRGRTSNF
-	TRBV9	-	TRBJ2-3	TGTGCCAGCAGCCTCCGGGGGACTAGCACAGATACGCAGTATTTT	CASSLRGTSTDTQYF
-	TRBV6-5	-	TRBJ1-1	TGTGCCAGCAGCCCGACACTAGGGAACACTGAAGCTTTCTTT	CASSPTLGNTEAFF
-	TRBV7-8	TRBD2	TRBJ2-5	TGTGCCAGCAGCTCCCGACTAGCGCCCGAGACCCAGTACTTC	CASSSRLAPETQYF
-	TRBV7-9	-	TRBJ1-1	TGTGCCAGCAGCCACCCCAGGGCGTTGGGCACTGAAGCTTTCTTT	CASSHPRALGTEAFF
-	TRBV4-3	TRBD2	TRBJ2-3	TGCGCCAGCAGCCAAATACTAGCGGCTACAGATACGCAGTATTTT	CASSQILAATDTQYF
few	TRBV13	-	TRBJ2-7	TGTGCCAGCAGCACACGGGACGGCGAATCCTACGAGCAGTACTTC	CASSTRDGESYEQYF
once	TRBV28	-	TRBJ1-1	TGTGCCAGCCCACCCCCAGGGATGAACACTGAAGCTTTCTTT	CASPPPGMNTEAFF
-	TRBV11-3	-	TRBJ1-6	TGTGCCAGCAGCGCAGGCGGATCACCCCTCCACTTT	CASSAGGSPLHF
-	TRBV27	-	TRBJ1-1	TGTGCCAGCAGTTTTGTGGGGACTGAAGCTTTCTTT	CASSFVGTEAFF
-	TRBV5-1	-	TRBJ2-7	TGCGCCAGCAGCCTGACCGGAATTGGGAGCGAGCAGTACTTC	CASSLTGIGSEQYF
-	TRBV5-1	-	TRBJ2-7	TGCGCCAGCAGCCCCGACCCAGCCAGCCCCTACGAGCAGTACTTC	CASSPDPASPYEQYF
-	TRBV27	-	TRBJ2-1	TGTGCCACCTGGGGCACCGACAATGAGCAGTTCTTC	CATWGTDNEQFF
-	TRBV27	-	TRBJ2-7	TGTGCCAGCAGTTTATCGGGCGGGGCGGGGACCTACGAGCAGTACTTC	CASSLSGGAGTYEQYF
-	TRBV30	TRBD1	TRBJ1-2	TGTGCCTGGAGTAAAGGACAGGGGATCTTAACTAACTATGGCTACACCTTC	CAWSKGQGILTNYGYTF
-	TRBV6-5	-	TRBJ2-7	TGTGCCAGCAGTGGTAAGTCATGGGTGCCTGAGCAGTACTTC	CASSGKSWVPEQYF
-	TRBV9	TRBD2	TRBJ2-7	TGTGCCAGCAGCGTAGATCCGGGAGGGTCCTACGAGCAGTACTTC	CASSVDPGGSYEQYF
-	TRBV7-2	-	TRBJ2-7	TGTGCCAGCAGCTTATTCGGGGCGTCCTACGAGCAGTACTTC	CASSLFGASYEQYF
once	TRBV9	TRBD1	TRBJ1-4	TGTGCCAGCAGCGTAGAAATTGGGACAGAGGTAAAACTGTTTTTT	CASSVEIGTEVKLFF
-	TRBV27	-	TRBJ2-1	TGTGCCAGCCCGGATGAGCTATTAACCTACAATGAGCAGTTCTTC	CASPDELLTYNEQFF